Listed below are T cell receptor beta chains from one sample, sequenced in a study of OX40 agonist ivuxolimab in advanced cancers. The repertoire was sequenced with immunoSEQ multiplex PCR; TCRdb's copy has only in-frame clones and lacks some. The table records around 70,000 clones, roughly 90% of them present only once. The material sequenced was CD4+ or CD8+ T cells sorted from blood, taken in a trial of the OX40 agonist ivuxolimab. The receptors were gathered from an adult with an advanced solid tumor such as melanoma, head and neck, liver or kidney cancer. Both conserved end residues are part of each CDR3. Clone size is stated in some rows and not others, as once, few, many or a class when expanded.

V gene,J gene,clone size,CDR3 protein
TRBV10-3,TRBJ2-7,NA,CAISAGGLAGNYEQYF
TRBV11-2,TRBJ2-7,NA,CASSLEVRSSYEQYF
TRBV7-8,TRBJ1-2,few,CASSLGRTYGYTF
TRBV4-3,TRBJ1-1,NA,CASSQGTAGPMNTEAFF
TRBV6-6,TRBJ1-2,NA,CAIGGTVNYGYTF
TRBV30,TRBJ1-2,NA,CAWSEGVTNYGYTF
TRBV9,TRBJ2-7,NA,CASSPGGSSYEQYF
TRBV7-9,TRBJ1-2,NA,CASSSGMGYGYTF
TRBV13,TRBJ2-3,NA,CASSPTSLRDTQYF
TRBV2,TRBJ1-3,NA,CASLTVGGLGGNTIYF
TRBV7-9,TRBJ2-1,NA,CASSPVTSSYNEQFF
TRBV7-8,TRBJ2-1,NA,CASSLEETDTYNEQFF
TRBV7-8,TRBJ2-1,NA,CASSLGLAGGSHYNEQFF
TRBV9,TRBJ1-1,NA,CASSVDGEVGVRGAFF
TRBV27,TRBJ2-5,NA,CASISGETQYF
TRBV11-1,TRBJ1-1,NA,CASSLTEGNTEAFF
TRBV10-3,TRBJ2-7,NA,CAISENGISGTGVDEQYF
TRBV6-7,TRBJ2-1,NA,CASPPGTSGGKEQFF
TRBV11-2,TRBJ2-7,NA,CASSLRYEQYF
TRBV9,TRBJ2-5,NA,CASSPFSGGGAETQYF
TRBV27,NA,NA,CASSFGTSGGTYEQYF
TRBV7-8,NA,once,CASSLRTDSYEQYF
TRBV6-6,TRBJ2-3,NA,CASSYSRGGTDTQYF
TRBV27,TRBJ1-6,NA,CASSFDFSYNSPLHF
TRBV6-1,TRBJ2-7,NA,CASSLGLNSYEQYF
TRBV27,TRBJ1-2,NA,CASSPKGQGAMYGYTF
TRBV27,TRBJ1-2,NA,CAACARGQEAYGYTF